Listed below are T cell receptor beta chains from one sample, sequenced in a study of a mutant IDH1 vaccine in newly diagnosed glioma. Profiled with immunoSEQ multiplex PCR; TCRdb holds only in-frame clones, not every one. The sample consists of about 92,000 clones, 83% of them appearing once. The material sequenced was PBMCs, taken from a glioma patient treated with radiotherapy, temozolomide or both. All receptors derive from a woman in her fifties or sixties with glioma. Each CDR3 is given with its conserved first and last residue. A D gene is named only where the DNA matches it firmly. Rows may omit the clone size; those that give it use once, few, many or a size class.

TRBJ1-1 . . TRBV6-1 TGTGCCAGCTCAAACCCCTACACTGAAGCTTTCTTT CASSNPYTEAFF
TRBJ2-3 . . TRBV25-1 TGTGCCAGCAGTGACAAGAGCACAGATACGCAGTATTTT CASSDKSTDTQYF
TRBJ1-3 . . TRBV7-9 TGTGCCAGCAGCCGAATCGGAAACACCATATATTTT CASSRIGNTIYF
TRBJ2-5 . TRBD1 TRBV7-9 TGTGCCAGCAGCTTGGGGACAGGGCAAGAGACCCAGTACTTC CASSLGTGQETQYF
TRBJ1-2 . TRBD1 TRBV2 TGTGCCAGCAGGCTACAGGGGGTCGGGGCTGGCTACACCTTC CASRLQGVGAGYTF
TRBJ1-6 . . TRBV9 TGTGCCAGCAGCGGAAACGCGGATTCACCCCTCCACTTT CASSGNADSPLHF
TRBJ2-7 . . TRBV6-4 TGTGCCAGCAGCCACGGAAGGGGTTACGAGCAGTACTTC CASSHGRGYEQYF
TRBJ1-1 . . TRBV10-3 TGTGCCATCAGGAAGGACAGGAACACTGAAGCTTTCTTT CAIRKDRNTEAFF
TRBJ1-3 . . TRBV9 TGTGCCAGCAGCAACCCCATCGAAAGTGAGGGGTCTTCACCTGGAAACACCATATATTTT CASSNPIESEGSSPGNTIYF
TRBJ2-6 . . TRBV5-4 TGTGCCAGCAGCTTGGAGGGGAGGTCTGGGGCCAACGTCCTGACTTTC CASSLEGRSGANVLTF
TRBJ2-1 . TRBD1 TRBV5-8 TGTGCCAGCAGCTTGGGAGAGACAGGGAGTTCCAATGAGCAGTTCTTC CASSLGETGSSNEQFF
TRBJ2-3 once TRBD2 TRBV7-9 TGTGCCAGCACCTTAGCGGGGGGGCTAAATACGCAGTATTTT CASTLAGGLNTQYF
TRBJ2-2 . . TRBV14 TGTGCCAGCAGCCAGATCGACACCGGGGAGCTGTTTTTT CASSQIDTGELFF
TRBJ1-3 . . TRBV7-9 TGTGCCAGCAGCACCTTGACAGGCCCCACCATATATTTT CASSTLTGPTIYF
TRBJ1-3 once . TRBV5-6 TGTGCCAGCAGCTTCCGTTTGGGTAGCTCTGGAAACACCATATATTTT CASSFRLGSSGNTIYF
TRBJ1-2 . . TRBV18 TGTGCCAGCTCACCAAGAGAGGGACAAGCTAACTATGGCTACACCTTC CASSPREGQANYGYTF
TRBJ2-7 few TRBD1 TRBV6-4 TGTGCCAGCAGTGAACAGGGGCACCCCTACGAGCAGTACTTC CASSEQGHPYEQYF
TRBJ1-1 . . TRBV13 TGTGCCAGCAGTTCCGTTGCTGAAGCTTTCTTT CASSSVAEAFF
TRBJ1-6 . TRBD1 TRBV5-5 TGTGCCAGCAGCTCTAAGACAGGGGGTTATTCACCCCTCCACTTT CASSSKTGGYSPLHF
TRBJ2-3 once TRBD1 TRBV5-1 TGCGCCAGCAGCGCTGGGGACAGGGGGCTCCGTACGCAGTATTTT CASSAGDRGLRTQYF
TRBJ1-3 . . TRBV6-5 TGTGCCAGCAGTCGGGACGGGCGAAACACCATATATTTT CASSRDGRNTIYF
TRBJ1-1 . . TRBV6-4 TGTGCCAGCAGTGACTCTCAAAAGACGGTGAACACTGAAGCTTTCTTT CASSDSQKTVNTEAFF
TRBJ1-1 once . TRBV6-1 TGTGCCAGCGGAGGGTCGGCTGAAGCTTTCTTT CASGGSAEAFF
TRBJ2-2 . . TRBV30 TGTGCCTGGAGGAACGCGGTGAACACCGGGGAGCTGTTTTTT CAWRNAVNTGELFF
TRBJ1-1 . . TRBV28 TGTGCCAGCAGTCAACCTGTTTCTGAAGCTTTCTTT CASSQPVSEAFF
TRBJ2-6 . . TRBV5-5 TGTGCCAGCAGCGGCGGGACTCCTCTCGTCCTGACTTTC CASSGGTPLVLTF
TRBJ1-2 . . TRBV5-1 TGCGCCAGCAGCTTGACATTTAGCTATAATGGCTACACCTTC CASSLTFSYNGYTF
TRBJ1-2 . TRBD1 TRBV19 TGTGCCAGTAGAGAACAGGGGGCAGGAACCGATGGCTACACCTTC CASREQGAGTDGYTF
TRBJ2-1 once . TRBV4-1 TGCGCCAGCAGCCAACTCACCACCTTGGGTGAGCAGTTCTTC CASSQLTTLGEQFF
TRBJ1-6 . . TRBV18 TGTGCCAGCTCAACAAGGGCTAATTCACCCCTCCACTTT CASSTRANSPLHF
TRBJ2-3 . . TRBV2 TGTGCCAGCAGGGAGGGTCTCACAGATACGCAGTATTTT CASREGLTDTQYF
TRBJ1-5 . TRBD1 TRBV14 TGTGCCAGCAGCCAAGAACCAGGGGGAAGGCCCCAGCATTTT CASSQEPGGRPQHF
TRBJ2-3 . . TRBV5-6 TGTGCCAGCAGCTTGCGGGGATACGACGGACGCACAGATACGCAGTATTTT CASSLRGYDGRTDTQYF
TRBJ2-7 . TRBD1 TRBV5-4 TGTGCCAGCAGCGCGACAGGGAGCTCCTACGAGCAGTACTTC CASSATGSSYEQYF
TRBJ2-7 . . TRBV4-1 TGCGCCAGCAGCCGCCAAGCAGGGACTTCCTACGAGCAGTACTTC CASSRQAGTSYEQYF
TRBJ1-1 . . TRBV7-3 TGTGCCAGCAGCTACTTGAACACTGAAGCTTTCTTT CASSYLNTEAFF
TRBJ1-4 . . TRBV29-1 TGCAGCGTTGAAGAGGGAACAGGTGAAAAACTGTTTTTT CSVEEGTGEKLFF
TRBJ2-2 . . TRBV9 TGTGCCAGCAGCCCTCAGACTAGTCCGATCGCCGGGGAGCTGTTTTTT CASSPQTSPIAGELFF
TRBJ1-1 . . TRBV18 TGTGCCAGCTCACTGGTCGAGGGGGGGAACACTGAAGCTTTCTTT CASSLVEGGNTEAFF
TRBJ1-2 . TRBD1 TRBV7-2 TGTGCCAGCAGCCTACGACAGGGGGTACAAACTAACTATGGCTACACCTTC CASSLRQGVQTNYGYTF
TRBJ1-3 . TRBD1 TRBV7-2 TGTGCCAGCAGCGGGGACAGGGTCTCTGGAAACACCATATATTTT CASSGDRVSGNTIYF
TRBJ1-1 . . TRBV11-3 TGTGCCAGCAGCGTAAACCGGGACACTGAAGCTTTCTTT CASSVNRDTEAFF
TRBJ2-2 . TRBD2 TRBV4-2 TGTGCCAGCAGCCAAGATATACTAGCGGGGGGTCTTGCCGGGGAGCTGTTTTTT CASSQDILAGGLAGELFF
TRBJ1-1 . . TRBV5-6 TGTGCCAGCAGCTTGCAGGGGTGGAACACTGAAGCTTTCTTT CASSLQGWNTEAFF